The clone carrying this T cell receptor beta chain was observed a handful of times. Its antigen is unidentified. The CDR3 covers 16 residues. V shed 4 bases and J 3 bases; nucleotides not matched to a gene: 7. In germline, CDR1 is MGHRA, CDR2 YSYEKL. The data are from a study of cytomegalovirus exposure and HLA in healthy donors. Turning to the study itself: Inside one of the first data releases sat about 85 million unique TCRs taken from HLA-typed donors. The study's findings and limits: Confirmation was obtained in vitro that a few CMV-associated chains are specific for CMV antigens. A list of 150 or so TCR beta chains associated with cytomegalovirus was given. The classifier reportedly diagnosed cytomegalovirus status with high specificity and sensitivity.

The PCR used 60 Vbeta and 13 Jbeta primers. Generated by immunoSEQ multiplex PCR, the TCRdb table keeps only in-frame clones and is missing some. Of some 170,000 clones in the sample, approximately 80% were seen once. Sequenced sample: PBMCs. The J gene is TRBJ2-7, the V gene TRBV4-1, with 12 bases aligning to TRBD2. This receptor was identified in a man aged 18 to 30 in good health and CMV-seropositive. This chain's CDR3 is CASSPIGTSGYYEQYF. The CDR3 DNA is TGCGCCAGCAGCCCGATCGGGACTAGCGGGTACTACGAGCAGTACTTC.